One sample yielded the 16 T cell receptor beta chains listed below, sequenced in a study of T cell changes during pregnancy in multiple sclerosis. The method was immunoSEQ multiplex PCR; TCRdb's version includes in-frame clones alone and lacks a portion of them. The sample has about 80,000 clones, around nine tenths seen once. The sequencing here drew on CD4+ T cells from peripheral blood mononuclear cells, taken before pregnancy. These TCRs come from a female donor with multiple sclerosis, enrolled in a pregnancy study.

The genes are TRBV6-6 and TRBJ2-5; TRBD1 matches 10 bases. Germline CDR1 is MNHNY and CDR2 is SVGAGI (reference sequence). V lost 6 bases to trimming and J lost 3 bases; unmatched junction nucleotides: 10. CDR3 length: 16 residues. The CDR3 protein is CASSHVWGQGKETQYF. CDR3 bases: TGTGCCAGCAGCCACGTCTGGGGACAGGGGAAAGAGACCCAGTACTTC.

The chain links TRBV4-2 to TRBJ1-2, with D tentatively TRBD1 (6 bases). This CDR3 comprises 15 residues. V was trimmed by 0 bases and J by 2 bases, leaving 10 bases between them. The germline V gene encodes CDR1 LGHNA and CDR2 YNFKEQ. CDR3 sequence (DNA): TGTGCCAGCAGCCAAGATAGTGGGGGCAACTATGGCTACACCTTC. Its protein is CASSQDSGGNYGYTF.

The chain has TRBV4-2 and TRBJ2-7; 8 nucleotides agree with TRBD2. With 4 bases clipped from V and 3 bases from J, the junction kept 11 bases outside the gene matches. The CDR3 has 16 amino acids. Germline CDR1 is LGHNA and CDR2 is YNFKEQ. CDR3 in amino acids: CASSPIVLAGGYEQYF. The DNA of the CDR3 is TGTGCCAGCAGCCCTATTGTTCTGGCGGGGGGCTACGAGCAGTACTTC.

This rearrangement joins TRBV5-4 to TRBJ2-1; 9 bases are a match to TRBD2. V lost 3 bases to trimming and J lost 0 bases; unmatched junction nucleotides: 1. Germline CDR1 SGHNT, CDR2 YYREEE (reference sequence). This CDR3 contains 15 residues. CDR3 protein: CASSYSGSSYNEQFF. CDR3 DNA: TGTGCCAGCAGCTATAGCGGGAGCTCCTACAATGAGCAGTTCTTC.

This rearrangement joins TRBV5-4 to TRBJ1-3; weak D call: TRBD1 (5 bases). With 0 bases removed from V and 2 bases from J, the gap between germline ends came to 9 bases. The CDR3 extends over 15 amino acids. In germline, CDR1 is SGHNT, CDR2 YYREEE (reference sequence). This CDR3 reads CASSLAGVAGNTIYF. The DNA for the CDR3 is TGTGCCAGCAGCTTGGCGGGGGTCGCTGGAAACACCATATATTTT.

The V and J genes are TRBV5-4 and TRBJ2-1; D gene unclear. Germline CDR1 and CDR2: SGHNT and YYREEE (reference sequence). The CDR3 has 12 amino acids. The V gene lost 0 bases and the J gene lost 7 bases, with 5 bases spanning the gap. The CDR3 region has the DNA TGTGCCAGCAGCTTGGAGACTAATGAGCAGTTCTTC. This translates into CASSLETNEQFF.

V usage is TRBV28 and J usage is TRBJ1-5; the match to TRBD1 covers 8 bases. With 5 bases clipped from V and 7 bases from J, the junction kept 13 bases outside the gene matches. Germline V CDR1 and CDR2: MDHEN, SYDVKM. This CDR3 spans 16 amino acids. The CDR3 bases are TGTGCCAGCAGTCTACACACAGGACAGGGAAACCAGCCCCAGCATTTT. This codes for CASSLHTGQGNQPQHF.

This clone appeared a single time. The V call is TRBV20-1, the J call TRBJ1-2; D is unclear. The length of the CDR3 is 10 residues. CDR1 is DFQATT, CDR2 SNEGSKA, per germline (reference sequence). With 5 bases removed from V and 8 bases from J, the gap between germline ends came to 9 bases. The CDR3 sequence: CSAPNSGYTF. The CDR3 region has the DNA TGCAGTGCTCCCAACAGCGGCTACACCTTC.

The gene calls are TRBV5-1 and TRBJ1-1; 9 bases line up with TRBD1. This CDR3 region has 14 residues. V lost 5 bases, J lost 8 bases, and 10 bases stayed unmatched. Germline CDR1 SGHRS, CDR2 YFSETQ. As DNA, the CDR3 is TGCGCCAGCAGATCCCCTACCGGGACAGGGGAAGCTTTCTTT. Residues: CASRSPTGTGEAFF. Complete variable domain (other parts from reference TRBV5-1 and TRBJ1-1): KAGVTQTPRYLIKTRGQQVTLSCSPISGHRSVSWYQQTPGQGLQFLFEYFSETQRNKGNFPGRFSGRQFSNSRSEMNVSTLELGDSALYLCASRSPTGTGEAFFGQGTRLTVV.

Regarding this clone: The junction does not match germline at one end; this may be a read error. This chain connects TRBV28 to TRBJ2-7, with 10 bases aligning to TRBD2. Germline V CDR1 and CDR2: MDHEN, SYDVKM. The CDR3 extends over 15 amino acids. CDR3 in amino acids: CASRRLAGISNEQYF. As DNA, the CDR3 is TGTGCCAGCAGGAGACTAGCGGGTATCTCCAACGAGCAGTACTTC.

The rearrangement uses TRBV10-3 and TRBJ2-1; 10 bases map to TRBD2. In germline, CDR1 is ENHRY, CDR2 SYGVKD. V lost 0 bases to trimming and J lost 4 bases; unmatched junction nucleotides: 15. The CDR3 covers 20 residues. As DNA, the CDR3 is TGTGCCATCAGTGAGTCGCTTCGGACTAGCGGTAGGGTCACTTACAATGAGCAGTTCTTC. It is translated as CAISESLRTSGRVTYNEQFF.

CDR3 region: CASSLGGGAGSYNEQFF. The CDR3 nucleotides are TGCGCCAGCAGCTTGGGCGGGGGGGCAGGGAGCTACAATGAGCAGTTCTTC. V usage is TRBV5-1 and J usage is TRBJ2-1; 9 positions agree with TRBD2. The CDR3 length is 17 residues. Germline V CDR1 and CDR2: SGHRS, YFSETQ. V was clipped by 0 bases and J by 3 bases; unmatched bases: 7.

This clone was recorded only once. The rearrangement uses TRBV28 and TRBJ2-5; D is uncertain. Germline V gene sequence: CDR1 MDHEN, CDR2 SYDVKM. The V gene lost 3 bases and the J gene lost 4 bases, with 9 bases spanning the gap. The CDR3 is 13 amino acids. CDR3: CASSFGGRETQYF. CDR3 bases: TGTGCCAGCAGTTTCGGCGGCAGAGAGACCCAGTACTTC.

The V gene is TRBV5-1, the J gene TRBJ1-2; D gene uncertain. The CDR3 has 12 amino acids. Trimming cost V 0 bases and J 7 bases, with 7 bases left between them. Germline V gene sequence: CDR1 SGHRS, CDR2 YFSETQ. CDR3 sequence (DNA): TGCGCCAGCAGCTTGGGCGAATTTGGCTACACCTTC. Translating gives CASSLGEFGYTF. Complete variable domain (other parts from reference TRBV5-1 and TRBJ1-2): KAGVTQTPRYLIKTRGQQVTLSCSPISGHRSVSWYQQTPGQGLQFLFEYFSETQRNKGNFPGRFSGRQFSNSRSEMNVSTLELGDSALYLCASSLGEFGYTFGSGTRLTVV.

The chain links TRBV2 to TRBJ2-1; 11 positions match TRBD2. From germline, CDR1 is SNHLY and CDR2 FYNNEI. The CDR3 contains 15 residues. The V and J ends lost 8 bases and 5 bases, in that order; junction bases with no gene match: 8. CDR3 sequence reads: CASQTGTSGNNEQFF. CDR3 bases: TGTGCCAGCCAAACGGGGACTAGCGGAAACAATGAGCAGTTCTTC. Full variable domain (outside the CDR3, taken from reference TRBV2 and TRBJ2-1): EPEVTQTPSHQVTQMGQEVILRCVPISNHLYFYWYRQILGQKVEFLVSFYNNEISEKSEIFDDQFSVERPDGSNFTLKIRSTKLEDSAMYFCASQTGTSGNNEQFFGPGTRLTVL.

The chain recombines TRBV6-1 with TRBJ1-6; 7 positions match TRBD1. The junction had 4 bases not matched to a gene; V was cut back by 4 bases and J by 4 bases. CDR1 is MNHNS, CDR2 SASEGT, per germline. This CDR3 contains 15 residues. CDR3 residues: CASSARTGYNSPLHF. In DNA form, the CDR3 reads TGTGCCAGCAGTGCACGGACAGGTTATAATTCACCCCTCCACTTT.